This T cell receptor beta chain was documented in a study of cytomegalovirus exposure and HLA in healthy donors. General study results and limits: Investigators reported 150 to 200 TCR beta chains as tied to cytomegalovirus. Earlier analysis looked at TCR beta V segments, and most were productive about 87% or about 30% of the time.

As concerns this clone: The antigen is not known.

The PCR employed 60 Vbeta primers together with 13 Jbeta primers. Only in-frame clones appear in the TCRdb table, and some are missing; sequencing was by immunoSEQ multiplex PCR. The sample carries 60,000 to 65,000 clones, more than 70% recorded once. The V gene lost 3 bases and the J gene lost 4 bases, with 14 bases spanning the gap. The CDR3 is 15 residues long. CDR1 and CDR2 from the germline V gene are SGDLS and YYNGEE. This chain uses TRBV9 with TRBJ1-3; the D gene is possibly TRBD1 (5 bases). The sequence derives from a woman aged 40 to 50 in good health and CMV-seropositive. Sequencing used PBMCs. The CDR3 nucleotides read TGTGCCAGCAGCGCGGAACAGGTGGCGGGAAACACCATATATTTT. Its translation is CASSAEQVAGNTIYF.